This T cell receptor beta chain derives from a study of blood T cell repertoires in COVID-19. In the study overall: The cDNA or gDNA used as material had been derived from T cells, B-cell-depleted T cells, or PBMCs.

Authors' processing steps: Nucleated cell counts were estimated from reference gene primer amplification. Only in-frame clones appear in the TCRdb table, and some are missing; sequencing was by immunoSEQ multiplex PCR. The V and J calls and clone size were taken over from that table, and D and trimming were inferred from the DNA. The data contain 200,000 to 300,000 clones, about 87% of them seen just once; the ten biggest clones take up about 5.2%. The receptor's source is a woman in her sixties or seventies with COVID-19, enrolled during active disease. Sequencing was carried out using peripheral blood.

CDR3 nucleotides: TGTGCCAGCAGCCCAAGCGGGGTAGCGGGAGGTTCCTACAATGAGCAGTTCTTC. It translates to CASSPSGVAGGSYNEQFF. The chain links TRBV3-1 (or the pseudogene TRBV3-2) to TRBJ2-1; 10 bases match TRBD2. The V and J ends lost 4 bases and 1 base, in that order; junction bases with no gene match: 10. The CDR3 covers 18 residues. The V gene's germline CDR1 is LGHDT and CDR2 YNNKEL (reference sequence).